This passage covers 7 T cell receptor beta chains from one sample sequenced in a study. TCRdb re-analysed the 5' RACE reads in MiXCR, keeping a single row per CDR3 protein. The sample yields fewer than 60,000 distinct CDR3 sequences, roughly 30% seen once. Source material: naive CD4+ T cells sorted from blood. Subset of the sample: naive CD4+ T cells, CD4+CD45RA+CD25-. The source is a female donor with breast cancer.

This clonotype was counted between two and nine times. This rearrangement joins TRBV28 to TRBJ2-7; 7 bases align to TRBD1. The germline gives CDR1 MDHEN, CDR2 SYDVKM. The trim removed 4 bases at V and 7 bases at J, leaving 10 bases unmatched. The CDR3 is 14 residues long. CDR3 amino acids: CASSYLDRSREQYF. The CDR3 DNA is TGTGCCAGCAGTTACCTGGACAGGTCTCGGGAGCAGTACTTC.

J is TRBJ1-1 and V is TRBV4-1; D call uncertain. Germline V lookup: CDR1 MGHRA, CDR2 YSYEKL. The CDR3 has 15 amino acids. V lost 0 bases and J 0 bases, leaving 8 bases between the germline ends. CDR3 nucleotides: TGCGCCAGCAGCCAAGACCCAGGTATGAACACTGAAGCTTTCTTT. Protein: CASSQDPGMNTEAFF.

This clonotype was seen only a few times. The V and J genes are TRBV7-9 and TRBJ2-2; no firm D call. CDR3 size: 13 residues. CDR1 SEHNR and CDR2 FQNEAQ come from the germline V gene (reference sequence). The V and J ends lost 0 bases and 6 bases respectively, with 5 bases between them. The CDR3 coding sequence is TGTGCCAGCAGCTTAGCTGGGGCCGGGGAGCTGTTTTTT. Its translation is CASSLAGAGELFF. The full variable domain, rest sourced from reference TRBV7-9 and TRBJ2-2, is DTGVSQNPRHKITKRGQNVTFRCDPISEHNRLYWYRQTLGQGPEFLTYFQNEAQLEKSRLLSDRFSAERPKGSFSTLEIQRTEQGDSAMYLCASSLAGAGELFFGEGSRLTVL.

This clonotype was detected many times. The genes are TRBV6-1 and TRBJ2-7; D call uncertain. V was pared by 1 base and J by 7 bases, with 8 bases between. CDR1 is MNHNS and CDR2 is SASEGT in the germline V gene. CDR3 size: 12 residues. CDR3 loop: CASSEGMGEQYF. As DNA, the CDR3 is TGTGCCAGCAGTGAAGGAATGGGAGAGCAGTACTTC.

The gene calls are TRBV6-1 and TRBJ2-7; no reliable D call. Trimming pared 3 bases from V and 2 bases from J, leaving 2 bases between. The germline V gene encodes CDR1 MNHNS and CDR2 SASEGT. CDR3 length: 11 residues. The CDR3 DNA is TGTGCCAGCAGTGATACCTACGAGCAGTACTTC. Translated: CASSDTYEQYF.

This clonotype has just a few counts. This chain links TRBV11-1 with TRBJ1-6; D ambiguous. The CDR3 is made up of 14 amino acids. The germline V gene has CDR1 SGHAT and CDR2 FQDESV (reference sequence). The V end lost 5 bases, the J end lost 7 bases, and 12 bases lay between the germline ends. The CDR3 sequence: CASSLTAENSPLHF. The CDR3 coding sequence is TGTGCCAGCAGCCTTACAGCTGAGAATTCACCCCTCCACTTT.

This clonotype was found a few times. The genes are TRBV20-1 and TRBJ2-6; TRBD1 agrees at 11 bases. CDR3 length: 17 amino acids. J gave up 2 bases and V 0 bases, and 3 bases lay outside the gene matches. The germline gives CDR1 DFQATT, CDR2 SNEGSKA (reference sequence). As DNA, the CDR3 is TGCAGTGCTAGAGATCGGGACAGGGGGGCTGGGGCCAACGTCCTGACTTTC. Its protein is CSARDRDRGAGANVLTF.